These T cell receptor beta chains were read from a single sample in a study of T cells in Graves' hyperthyroidism and ophthalmopathy. TCRdb used MiXCR to reprocess the multiplex PCR reads, holding one entry per CDR3 protein. The sample lists 300,000 to 350,000 distinct CDR3 sequences; 14% were seen once. The sample consisted of blood. The source of these receptors is a woman younger than 45 with Graves' hyperthyroidism. CDR3s include the opening cysteine and the closing phenylalanine or tryptophan. A D gene is named only where the DNA matches it firmly. Only some rows state a clone size, as once, few, many or a class for expanded clones.

-	TRBV30	14	-	TRBJ1-1	TGTGCCTGGAGTAGACTCTTATCGGACGCTGAAGCTTTCTTT	CAWSRLLSDAEAFF
TRBD1	TRBV15	15	-	TRBJ1-3	TGTGCCACCAGCCTCGGGACAGGTAGAGGAAACACCATATATTTT	CATSLGTGRGNTIYF
TRBD1	TRBV6-1	15	few	TRBJ2-5	TGTGCCAGCAGTGAATTGGCAGGGGGCAAAGAGCCCCAGTACTTC	CASSELAGGKEPQYF
-	TRBV19	16	many	TRBJ1-1	TGTGCCAGTAGACGCACTTTGGGCGCCGGAAACACTGAAGCTTTCTTT	CASRRTLGAGNTEAFF
-	TRBV12-3/TRBV12-4	11	many	TRBJ1-3	TGTGCCAGCAGAGGGGACAACACCATATATTTT	CASRGDNTIYF
TRBD1	TRBV14	15	few	TRBJ2-2	TGTGCCAGCAGCCAGAACAGGGGTCTGACCGGGGAGCTGTTTTTT	CASSQNRGLTGELFF
TRBD1	TRBV7-8	14	many	TRBJ1-2	TGTGCCAGCAGCGCGGGACAGGGAAGTGGCGGCTACACCTTC	CASSAGQGSGGYTF
TRBD2	TRBV2	15	many	TRBJ2-2	TGTGCCAGCAGTCCGGGACTAGCGTACACCGGGGAGCTGTTTTTT	CASSPGLAYTGELFF
-	TRBV5-1	16	-	TRBJ2-1	TGCGCCAGCAGCTGGCCTATAGCACGGTTACGGGATGAGCAGTTCTTC	CASSWPIARLRDEQFF
-	TRBV15	14	many	TRBJ1-2	TGTGCCACCAGCCGGGACCGAATGAACTATGGCTACACCTTC	CATSRDRMNYGYTF
-	TRBV20-1	17	-	TRBJ2-5	TGCAGTGCTAGAGATCGAGCGGGAAGGGGGCAGGCAGGGACCCAGTACTTC	CSARDRAGRGQAGTQYF
TRBD1	TRBV6-2/TRBV6-3	14	-	TRBJ2-7	TGTGCCAGCAGCCTTCAGGGACAGCCCTACGAGCAGTACTTC	CASSLQGQPYEQYF
-	TRBV11-2	13	many	TRBJ2-1	TGTGCCAGCAGAGACGGTACCTACAATGAGCAGTTCTTC	CASRDGTYNEQFF
TRBD1	TRBV28	14	many	TRBJ2-7	TGTGCCAGCAGCTACAGGGGCCCGTCCTACGAGCAGTACTTC	CASSYRGPSYEQYF
TRBD1	TRBV5-1	16	-	TRBJ2-5	TGCGCCAGCAGCTTGGGCCTAACAGGGGCCCAAGAGACCCAGTACTTC	CASSLGLTGAQETQYF
-	TRBV5-1	15	-	TRBJ1-5	TGCGCCAGCAGCTTAGGGAGCGGGGGTAATCAGCCCCAGCATTTT	CASSLGSGGNQPQHF
TRBD1	TRBV20-1	13	-	TRBJ1-4	TGCAGTGCCCTAGGGGGGGACAGCGAAAAACTGTTTTTT	CSALGGDSEKLFF
-	TRBV14	15	many	TRBJ2-3	TGTGCCAGCAGCCAAGTTGGGTCGAGAGCCCATACGCAGTATTTT	CASSQVGSRAHTQYF
TRBD2	TRBV29-1	13	many	TRBJ2-7	TGCAGCGCGATGCTAGCGGGAGAAACCGAGCAGTACTTC	CSAMLAGETEQYF
-	TRBV12-3/TRBV12-4	15	many	TRBJ2-7	TGTGCCAGCAGTCCCCTCGGTGGTGGGGATTACGAGCAGTACTTC	CASSPLGGGDYEQYF
-	TRBV6-2/TRBV6-3	14	-	TRBJ2-7	TGTGCCAGCAGTTACTCCCAGGGGAACTACGAGCAGTACTTC	CASSYSQGNYEQYF
-	TRBV27	14	few	TRBJ2-7	TGTGCCAGCAGGGGCGCGGCTAGCTCCTACGAGCAGTACTTC	CASRGAASSYEQYF
TRBD2	TRBV20-1	15	-	TRBJ2-3	TGCAGTGCCGCCCCACTAGCGGGAGGGACAGATACGCAGTATTTT	CSAAPLAGGTDTQYF
-	TRBV7-2	16	few	TRBJ2-1	TGTGCCAGCAGCGAGGACAGTTCGGGCTCCTACAATGAGCAGTTCTTC	CASSEDSSGSYNEQFF
TRBD1	TRBV19	17	many	TRBJ2-7	TGTGCCAGTAGTCGAGCGGCCGGGCAGGGGGCGCTCCACGAGCAGTACTTC	CASSRAAGQGALHEQYF
TRBD1	TRBV28	13	many	TRBJ2-7	TGTGCCAGCGGCTGGACAGGCTCCTACGAGCAGTACTTC	CASGWTGSYEQYF
-	TRBV29-1	15	-	TRBJ2-1	TGCAGCGTCCCTACTAAGGAGGTCGTGTACAATGAGCAGTTCTTC	CSVPTKEVVYNEQFF
-	TRBV6-1	15	many	TRBJ1-3	TGTGCCAGCAACGTAGCGCTCGACTCTGGAAACACCATATATTTT	CASNVALDSGNTIYF
TRBD2	TRBV29-1	12	-	TRBJ2-7	TGCAGCGGGGGGGAGGGAGGGCACGAGCAGTACTTC	CSGGEGGHEQYF
-	TRBV6-2/TRBV6-3	12	many	TRBJ2-1	TGTGCCAGCGCCACGGGGTACAATGAGCAGTTCTTC	CASATGYNEQFF
TRBD1	TRBV7-3	17	many	TRBJ1-2	TGTGCCAGCAGCTCCCGGGCGACAGGGCGGAGGAACTATGGCTACACCTTC	CASSSRATGRRNYGYTF
-	TRBV7-2	13	many	TRBJ1-2	TGTGCCAGCAGCTTTGGACCTTCCCTGGGCTACACCTTC	CASSFGPSLGYTF
-	TRBV6-2/TRBV6-3	12	-	TRBJ2-1	TGTGCCAGCAGTCTCGGGACGTTTGAGCAGTTCTTC	CASSLGTFEQFF
TRBD2	TRBV20-1	17	many	TRBJ2-1	TGCAGTGCTAGAATGCTAGCGGGAGAAGGCTCCTACAATGAGCAGTTCTTC	CSARMLAGEGSYNEQFF
TRBD1	TRBV6-5	16	many	TRBJ1-2	TGTGCCAGCAGTTACTCGACCGGGACAGGGGAATATGGCTACACCTTC	CASSYSTGTGEYGYTF
-	TRBV28	14	many	TRBJ1-5	TGTGCCAGCAGTTTACGAGGTCCGAATCAGCCCCAGCATTTT	CASSLRGPNQPQHF
TRBD2	TRBV28	12	-	TRBJ2-7	TGTGCGCAAGCGGGGGACCCCTACGAGCAGTACTTC	CAQAGDPYEQYF
-	TRBV20-1	12	many	TRBJ2-5	TGCAGTGCTAGAGAGTTAGAAGAGACCCAGTACTTC	CSARELEETQYF
TRBD2	TRBV3-1	18	-	TRBJ2-7	TGTGCCAGCAGCCAAGATCCGGCTAGCGGGAGACCTACCTACGAGCAGTACTTC	CASSQDPASGRPTYEQYF
-	TRBV6-1	13	-	TRBJ2-7	TGTGCCAGCGAGGGGCATATCTCCTACGAGCAGTACTTC	CASEGHISYEQYF
TRBD2	TRBV7-2	16	many	TRBJ2-5	TGTGCCAGCAGCCAGACTAGCGGGAGTTACGAAGAGACCCAGTACTTC	CASSQTSGSYEETQYF
-	TRBV7-9	15	-	TRBJ2-3	TGTGCCAGCAGCCTAATGAGACCCGTAACAGATACGCAGTATTTT	CASSLMRPVTDTQYF
TRBD2	TRBV15	17	many	TRBJ2-3	TGTGCCACCAGCAGAGAGCGGACTAGCGGGAGCACAGATACGCAGTATTTT	CATSRERTSGSTDTQYF
TRBD2	TRBV29-1	13	few	TRBJ2-7	TGCAGCGTTACTAGCGTATCACACTACGAGCAGTACTTC	CSVTSVSHYEQYF
TRBD1	TRBV5-1	19	few	TRBJ2-7	TGCGCCAGCAGCTCCCCCCGGGACAGTTACCCTCTGAGCTCCTACGAGCAGTACTTC	CASSSPRDSYPLSSYEQYF
-	TRBV12-3/TRBV12-4	15	many	TRBJ1-1	TGTGCCAGCGGTACCCGGGAACAGTCGCTCTCGGAAGCTTTCTTT	CASGTREQSLSEAFF
-	TRBV9	13	few	TRBJ2-1	TGTGCCAGCAGCGTATACGGGGTAGATGAGCAGTTCTTC	CASSVYGVDEQFF
-	TRBV2	11	many	TRBJ2-1	TGTGCCAGCAGGGCTCGCGATGAGCAGTTCTTC	CASRARDEQFF
-	TRBV9	15	-	TRBJ2-6	TGTGCCAGCAGCGGAGCGGTCTCTGGGGCCAACGTCCTGACTTTC	CASSGAVSGANVLTF
TRBD1	TRBV2	15	-	TRBJ2-6	TGTGCCAGCAGCGGGACAGGGCGTGGGGCCAACGTCCTGACTTTC	CASSGTGRGANVLTF
-	TRBV11-2	13	many	TRBJ2-1	TGTGCCAGCAGCTTAAGTGGCCTGCATGAGCAGTTCTTC	CASSLSGLHEQFF
-	TRBV19	16	few	TRBJ2-3	TGTGCCAGTAGTATCCGAGGGGGACCCCGGTCAGATACGCAGTATTTT	CASSIRGGPRSDTQYF
-	TRBV7-9	12	many	TRBJ2-3	TGTGCCAGCAGCCATTCATGGGATACGCAGTATTTT	CASSHSWDTQYF
TRBD1	TRBV29-1	13	many	TRBJ2-2	TGCAGCGTTGGGACAGGGCGGGCCGGGGAGCTGTTTTTT	CSVGTGRAGELFF
-	TRBV6-1	12	many	TRBJ1-4	TGTGCCAGCAGAGAAGGGGAGAGAAAACTGTTTTTT	CASREGERKLFF